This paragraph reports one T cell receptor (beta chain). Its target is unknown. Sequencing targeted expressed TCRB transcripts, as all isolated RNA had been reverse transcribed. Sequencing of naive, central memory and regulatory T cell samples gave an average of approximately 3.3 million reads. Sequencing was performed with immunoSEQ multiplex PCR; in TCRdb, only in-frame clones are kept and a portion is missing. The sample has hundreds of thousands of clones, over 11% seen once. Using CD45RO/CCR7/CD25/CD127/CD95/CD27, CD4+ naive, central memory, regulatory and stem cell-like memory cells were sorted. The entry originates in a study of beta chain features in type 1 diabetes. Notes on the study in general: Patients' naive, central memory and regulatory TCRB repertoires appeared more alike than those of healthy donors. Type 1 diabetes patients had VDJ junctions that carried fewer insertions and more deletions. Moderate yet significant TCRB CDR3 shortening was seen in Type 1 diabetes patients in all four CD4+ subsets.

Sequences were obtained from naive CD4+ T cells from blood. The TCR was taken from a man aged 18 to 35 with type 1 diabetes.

The CDR3 nucleotides read TGTGCCAGCAGATCACAAAATCAGCCCCAGCATTTT. This gives the protein CASRSQNQPQHF. The V call is TRBV7-2, the J call TRBJ1-5; the D is unclear. V dropped 6 bases and J dropped 4 bases, with 7 bases sitting between them. The CDR3 sequence is 12 residues long. Per germline, CDR1 SGHTA and CDR2 FQGNSA.